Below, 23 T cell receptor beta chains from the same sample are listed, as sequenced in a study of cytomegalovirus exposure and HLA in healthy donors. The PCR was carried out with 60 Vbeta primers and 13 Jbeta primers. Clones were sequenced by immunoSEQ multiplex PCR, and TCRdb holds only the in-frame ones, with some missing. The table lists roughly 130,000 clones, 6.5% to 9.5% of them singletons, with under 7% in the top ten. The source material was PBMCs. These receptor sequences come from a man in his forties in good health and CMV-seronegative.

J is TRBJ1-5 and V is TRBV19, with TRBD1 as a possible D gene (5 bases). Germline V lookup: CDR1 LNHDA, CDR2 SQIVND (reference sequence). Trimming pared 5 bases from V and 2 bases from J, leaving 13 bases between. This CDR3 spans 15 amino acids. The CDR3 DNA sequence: TGTGCCAGTAGTGGGCAGGGCCTGGGCAATCAGCCCCAGCATTTT. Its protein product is CASSGQGLGNQPQHF.

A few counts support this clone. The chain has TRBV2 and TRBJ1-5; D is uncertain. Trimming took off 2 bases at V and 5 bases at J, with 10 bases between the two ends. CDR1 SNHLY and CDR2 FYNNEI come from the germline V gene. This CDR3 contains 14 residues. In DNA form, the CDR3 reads TGTGCCAGCAGTGAAATGCTGACTTATCAGCCCCAGCATTTT. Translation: CASSEMLTYQPQHF.

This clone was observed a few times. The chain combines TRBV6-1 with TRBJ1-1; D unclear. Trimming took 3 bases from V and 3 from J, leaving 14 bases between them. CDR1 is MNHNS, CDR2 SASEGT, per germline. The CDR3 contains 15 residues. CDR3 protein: CASSEPTNWDTEAFF. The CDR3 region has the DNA TGTGCCAGCAGTGAGCCGACAAATTGGGACACTGAAGCTTTCTTT.

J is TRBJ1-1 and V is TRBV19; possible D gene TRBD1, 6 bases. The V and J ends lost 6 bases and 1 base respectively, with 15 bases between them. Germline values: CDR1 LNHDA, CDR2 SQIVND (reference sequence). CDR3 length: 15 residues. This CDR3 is CASRKKGDPNTEAFF. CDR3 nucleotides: TGTGCCAGTAGAAAAAAGGGGGACCCGAACACTGAAGCTTTCTTT.

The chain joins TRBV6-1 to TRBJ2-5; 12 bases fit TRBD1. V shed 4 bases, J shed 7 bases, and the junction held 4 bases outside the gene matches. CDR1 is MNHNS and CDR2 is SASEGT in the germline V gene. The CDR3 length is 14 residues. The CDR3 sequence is CASSVTGQGATQYF. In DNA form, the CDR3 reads TGTGCCAGCAGTGTAACGGGACAGGGGGCGACCCAGTACTTC.

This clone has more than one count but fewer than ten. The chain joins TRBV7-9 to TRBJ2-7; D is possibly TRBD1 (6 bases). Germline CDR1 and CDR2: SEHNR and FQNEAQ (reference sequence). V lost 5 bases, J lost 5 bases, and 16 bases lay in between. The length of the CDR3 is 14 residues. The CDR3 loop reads CASSTTTGNHEQYF. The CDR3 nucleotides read TGTGCCAGCAGCACTACTACAGGGAACCACGAGCAGTACTTC. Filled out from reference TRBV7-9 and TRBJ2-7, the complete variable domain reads DTGVSQNPRHKITKRGQNVTFRCDPISEHNRLYWYRQTLGQGPEFLTYFQNEAQLEKSRLLSDRFSAERPKGSFSTLEIQRTEQGDSAMYLCASSTTTGNHEQYFGPGTRLTVT.

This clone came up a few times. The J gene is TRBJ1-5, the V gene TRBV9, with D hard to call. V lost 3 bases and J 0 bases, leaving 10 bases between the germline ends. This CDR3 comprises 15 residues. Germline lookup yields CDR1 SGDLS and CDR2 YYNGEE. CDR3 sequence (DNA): TGTGCCAGCAGCGGAGGAGCTAATAGCAATCAGCCCCAGCATTTT. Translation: CASSGGANSNQPQHF.

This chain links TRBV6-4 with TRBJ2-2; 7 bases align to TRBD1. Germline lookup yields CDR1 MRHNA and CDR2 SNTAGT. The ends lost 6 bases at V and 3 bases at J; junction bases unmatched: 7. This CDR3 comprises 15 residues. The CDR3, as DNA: TGTGCCAGCAGGATCCCAGGGGGAGACACCGGGGAGCTGTTTTTT. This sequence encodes CASRIPGGDTGELFF.

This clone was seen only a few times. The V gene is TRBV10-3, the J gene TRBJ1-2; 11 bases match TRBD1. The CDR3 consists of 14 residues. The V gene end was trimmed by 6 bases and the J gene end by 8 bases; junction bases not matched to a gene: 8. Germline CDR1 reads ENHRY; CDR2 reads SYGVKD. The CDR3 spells CAISGEGQGVGYTF. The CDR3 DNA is TGTGCCATCAGCGGCGAGGGACAGGGGGTCGGCTACACCTTC.

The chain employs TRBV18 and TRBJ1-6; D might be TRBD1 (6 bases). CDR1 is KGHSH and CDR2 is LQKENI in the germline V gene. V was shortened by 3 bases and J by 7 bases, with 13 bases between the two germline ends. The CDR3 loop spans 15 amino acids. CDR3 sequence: CASSPSPGENSPLHF. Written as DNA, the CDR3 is TGTGCCAGCTCACCTTCCCCAGGGGAGAATTCACCCCTCCACTTT.

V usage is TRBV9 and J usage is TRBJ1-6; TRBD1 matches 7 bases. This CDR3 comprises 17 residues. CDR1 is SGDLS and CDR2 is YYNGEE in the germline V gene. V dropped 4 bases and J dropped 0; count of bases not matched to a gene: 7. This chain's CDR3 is CASSPRTGSSYNSPLHF. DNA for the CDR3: TGTGCCAGCAGCCCCCGGACAGGTAGCTCCTATAATTCACCCCTCCACTTT.

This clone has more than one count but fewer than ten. The chain's CDR3 is CASSPGQENTEAFF. CDR3 DNA: TGTGCCAGCAGCCCGGGACAAGAGAACACTGAAGCTTTCTTT. The chain uses TRBV25-1 and TRBJ1-1, with a possible D match to TRBD1 (6 bases). Per the germline V gene, CDR1 is MGHDK and CDR2 is SYGVNS. This CDR3 comprises 14 residues. Trimming pared 6 bases from V and 1 base from J, leaving 12 bases between.

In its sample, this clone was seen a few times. The CDR3 loop is CAISEWVTGGVGNEQFF. DNA for the CDR3: TGTGCCATCAGTGAGTGGGTAACAGGGGGCGTGGGCAATGAGCAGTTCTTC. The chain uses TRBV10-3 and TRBJ2-1; 9 bases line up with TRBD1. The V gene's germline CDR1 is ENHRY and CDR2 SYGVKD. The J segment lost 6 bases and the V segment lost 1 base, leaving 10 bases of the junction unmatched. This CDR3 is 17 amino acids long.

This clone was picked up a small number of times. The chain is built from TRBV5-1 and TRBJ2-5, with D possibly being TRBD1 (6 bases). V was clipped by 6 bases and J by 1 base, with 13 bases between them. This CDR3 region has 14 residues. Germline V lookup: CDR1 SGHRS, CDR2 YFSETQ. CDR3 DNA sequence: TGCGCCAGCACGCTCAGGGGATTCCAAGAGACCCAGTACTTC. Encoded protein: CASTLRGFQETQYF.

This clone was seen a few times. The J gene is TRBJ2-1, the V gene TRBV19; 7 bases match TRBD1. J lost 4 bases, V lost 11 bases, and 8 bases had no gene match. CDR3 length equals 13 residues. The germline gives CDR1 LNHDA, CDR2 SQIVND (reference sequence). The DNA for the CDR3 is TGTGCCTCTTCCGGGACAGTGTACAATGAGCAGTTCTTC. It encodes CASSGTVYNEQFF.

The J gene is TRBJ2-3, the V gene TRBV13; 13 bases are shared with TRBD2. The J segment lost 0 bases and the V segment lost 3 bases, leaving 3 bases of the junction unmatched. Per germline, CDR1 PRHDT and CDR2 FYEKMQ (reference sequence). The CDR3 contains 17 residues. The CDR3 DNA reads TGTGCCAGCAGCTTTGGACTAGCGGGGGCAAGCACAGATACGCAGTATTTT. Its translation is CASSFGLAGASTDTQYF.

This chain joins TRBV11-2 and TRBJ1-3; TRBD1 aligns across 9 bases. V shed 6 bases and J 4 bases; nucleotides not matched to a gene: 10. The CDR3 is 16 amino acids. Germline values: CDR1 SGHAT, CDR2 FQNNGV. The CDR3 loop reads CASSYRQGDRGNTIYF. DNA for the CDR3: TGTGCCAGCAGTTACCGACAGGGGGATAGGGGAAACACCATATATTTT.

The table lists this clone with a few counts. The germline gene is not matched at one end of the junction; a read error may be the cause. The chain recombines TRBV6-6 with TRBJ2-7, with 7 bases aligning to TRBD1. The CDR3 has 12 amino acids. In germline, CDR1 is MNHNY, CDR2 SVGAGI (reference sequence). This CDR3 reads CASSTTTGTEIF. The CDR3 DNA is TGTGCCAGCAGCACTACTACCGGGACAGAGATCTTC.

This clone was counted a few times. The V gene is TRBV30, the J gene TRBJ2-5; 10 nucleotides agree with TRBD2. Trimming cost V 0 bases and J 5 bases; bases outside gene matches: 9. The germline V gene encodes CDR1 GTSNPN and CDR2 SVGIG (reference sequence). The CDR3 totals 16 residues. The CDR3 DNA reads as TGTGCCTGGAGTGTTGGGGTAGCGGGGGGTGGGGAGACCCAGTACTTC. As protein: CAWSVGVAGGGETQYF.

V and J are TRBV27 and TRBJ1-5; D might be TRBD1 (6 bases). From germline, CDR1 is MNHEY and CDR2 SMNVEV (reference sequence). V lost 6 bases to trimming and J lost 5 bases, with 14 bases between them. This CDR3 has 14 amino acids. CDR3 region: CASRSSGVYQPQHF. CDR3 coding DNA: TGTGCCAGCAGATCATCAGGGGTGTATCAGCCCCAGCATTTT.

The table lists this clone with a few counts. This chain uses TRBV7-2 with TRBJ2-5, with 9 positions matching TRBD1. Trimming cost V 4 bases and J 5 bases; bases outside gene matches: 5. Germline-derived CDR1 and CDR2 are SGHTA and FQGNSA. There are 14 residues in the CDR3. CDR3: CASSSGQGLETQYF. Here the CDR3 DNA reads TGTGCCAGCAGCTCGGGACAGGGTCTCGAGACCCAGTACTTC.

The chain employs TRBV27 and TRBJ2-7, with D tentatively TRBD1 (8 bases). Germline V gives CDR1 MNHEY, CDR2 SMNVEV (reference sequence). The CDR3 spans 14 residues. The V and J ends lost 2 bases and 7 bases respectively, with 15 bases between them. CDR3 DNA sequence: TGTGCCAGCAGTTTACTGGACAGGGAGGGGGAGCAGTACTTC. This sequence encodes CASSLLDREGEQYF.

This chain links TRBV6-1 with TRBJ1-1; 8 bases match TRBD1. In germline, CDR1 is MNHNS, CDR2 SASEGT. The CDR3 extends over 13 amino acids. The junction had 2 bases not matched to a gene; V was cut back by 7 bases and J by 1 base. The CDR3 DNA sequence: TGTGCCAGCAAGGGGACAGGGAACACTGAAGCTTTCTTT. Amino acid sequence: CASKGTGNTEAFF.